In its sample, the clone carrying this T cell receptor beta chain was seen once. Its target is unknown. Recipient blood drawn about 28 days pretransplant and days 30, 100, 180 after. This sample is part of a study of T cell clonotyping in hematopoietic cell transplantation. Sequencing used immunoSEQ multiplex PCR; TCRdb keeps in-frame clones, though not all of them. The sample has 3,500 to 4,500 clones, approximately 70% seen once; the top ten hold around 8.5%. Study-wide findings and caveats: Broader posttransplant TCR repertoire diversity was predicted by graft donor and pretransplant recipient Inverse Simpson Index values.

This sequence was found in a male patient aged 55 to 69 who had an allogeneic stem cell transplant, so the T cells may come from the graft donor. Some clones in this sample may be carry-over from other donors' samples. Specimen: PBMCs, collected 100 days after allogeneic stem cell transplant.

CDR3 residues: CASSPTGGFYEQYF. CDR3 coding DNA: TGTGCCAGCAGTCCGACAGGGGGCTTCTACGAGCAGTACTTC. The rearrangement links TRBV6-5 to TRBJ2-7, with 10 bases lining up with TRBD1. The germline V gene has CDR1 MNHEY and CDR2 SVGAGI. After removal of 5 bases from V and 3 bases from J, the junction contained 4 bases not matched to a gene. The CDR3 is 14 residues long.